The source of this T cell receptor (beta chain) is a study of blood T cell repertoires in COVID-19. Study-level information: The United States, Italy and Spain supplied acute and convalescent COVID-19 samples. In each case, the material was cDNA or gDNA derived from T cells, B-cell-depleted T cells, or PBMCs.

Original processing methods: Nucleated cell counts were estimated from reference gene primer amplification. Libraries were prepared by immunoSEQ multiplex PCR; TCRdb keeps only in-frame clonotypes and omits some of them. Clone size and the V and J calls come from that table; the DNA yielded D and trimming. The sample shows 140,000 or so clones, 87% of them seen only once. V was clipped by 2 bases and J by 3 bases, with 3 bases between them. Germline CDR1 reads LGHNT; CDR2 reads FRNRAP. CDR3 size: 12 residues. The source is a man aged 45-65 years who had recovered from COVID-19. V is TRBV12-5 and J is TRBJ2-3; D unresolved. Source material: peripheral blood. The CDR3 DNA reads as TGTGCTAGTGGTTTGTATACAGATACGCAGTATTTT. Its protein product is CASGLYTDTQYF.